Here is one TCR beta chain with its context. The sample originates from a study of blood T cell repertoires in COVID-19. Across the whole study: Whether acute or convalescent, the COVID-19 samples came from the United States, Italy and Spain. PBMCs, B-cell-depleted T cells, or T cells provided the cDNA or gDNA that made up the material.

Germline CDR1 and CDR2: MNHEY and SVGAGI. The CDR3 extends over 11 amino acids. Trimming removed 10 bases from V and 8 bases from J; junction bases left unmatched: 6. The authors' processing: Quantification of nucleated cells was approximated via reference gene primer amplification. Using immunoSEQ multiplex PCR, the repertoire was profiled, and TCRdb retains in-frame clones only, with some absent. Clone size and V and J calls were adopted from that table, with D and trimming inferred from the DNA. The sample has about 100,000 clones, roughly 87% seen once. The sequencing sample was made of peripheral blood. This sequence originates from an older woman with acute or convalescent COVID-19. The V and J genes are TRBV6-5 and TRBJ1-1; TRBD1 matches 8 bases. The CDR3 sequence: CATAGQAEAFF. The CDR3 DNA follows: TGTGCCACCGCGGGACAGGCGGAAGCTTTCTTT.